The clone carrying this T cell receptor (beta chain) was counted between two and nine times. Antigen unknown. These data are taken from a study of cytomegalovirus exposure and HLA in healthy donors. The CDR3 extends over 13 amino acids. CDR1 and CDR2 (germline): LNHDA, SQIVND (reference sequence). Study conclusions and caveats: Accurate predictions that matched the HLA-A and HLA-B alleles of most subjects were reportedly made from TCR beta sequences. The sole available immune exposure information was CMV serostatus. More clonal expansion characterized HLA-associated TCR beta chains than equally common others in a later analysis. A later analysis reportedly found fewer N-insertions in an Asian-associated ancestry cluster than the roughly 700-donor mean.

60 Vbeta and 13 Jbeta primers were used in PCR. Data came from immunoSEQ multiplex PCR; TCRdb stores just in-frame clones and leaves some out. Of 100,000 to 150,000 clones in the sample, roughly three quarters are singletons; the top ten hold 1.5% to 2%. This chain joins TRBV19 and TRBJ2-5; weak D call: TRBD2 (6 bases). Near its end, the DNA agrees better with TRBJ2-7, so the J call may be wrong. The sequenced material came from PBMCs. This sequence originates from a man younger than 30 in good health and CMV-seronegative. The CDR3 loop reads CASRPRESFEQYF. In DNA, the CDR3 is TGTGCCAGTAGACCCCGGGAGTCTTTCGAGCAGTACTTC.